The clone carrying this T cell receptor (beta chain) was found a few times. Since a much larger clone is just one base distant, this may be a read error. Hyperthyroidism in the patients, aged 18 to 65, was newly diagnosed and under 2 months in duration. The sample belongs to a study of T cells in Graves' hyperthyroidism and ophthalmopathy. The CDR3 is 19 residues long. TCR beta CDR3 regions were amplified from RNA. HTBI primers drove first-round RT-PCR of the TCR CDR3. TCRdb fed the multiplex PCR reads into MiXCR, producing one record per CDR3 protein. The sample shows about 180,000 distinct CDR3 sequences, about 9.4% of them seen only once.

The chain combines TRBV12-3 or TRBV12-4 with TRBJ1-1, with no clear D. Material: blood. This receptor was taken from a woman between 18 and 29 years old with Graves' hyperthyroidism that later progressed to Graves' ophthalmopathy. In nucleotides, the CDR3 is TGTGCCAGCAGTTTAGTTGCTCGAGGTTTCTCCCCGGGATGGACTGAAGCTCTCTTT. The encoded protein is CASSLVARGFSPGWTEALF.